The clone carrying this T cell receptor beta chain has ten or more counts. Its antigen is as yet unknown. The sample is drawn from a study of early T cells in non-severe SARS-CoV-2 infection. Whole-study context: Unsorted whole-blood RNA was sequenced in bulk, leaving chains unpaired. Study-level results: VDJdb matching skewed toward anti-spike CD8 responses, missing private and CD4 specificities.

Individual cDNA molecules were tagged with unique molecular identifiers, the study reported. A single record per CDR3 protein comes from TCRdb applying MiXCR to the 5' RACE reads. The sample consists of tens of thousands of distinct CDR3 sequences, around 12% of them appearing once. The CDR3 is 11 amino acids. Trimming stripped 0 bases from V and 8 bases from J, with 7 bases between. CDR1 and CDR2 (germline): GTSNPN, SVGIG (reference sequence). The receptor was derived from an adult who was a healthcare worker with PCR-confirmed SARS-CoV-2 infection or an uninfected control (not recorded which). The rearrangement uses TRBV30 and TRBJ1-1; D is unresolved. Sequenced material: whole blood. CDR3 protein: CAWSVAREAFF. The CDR3 coding sequence is TGTGCCTGGAGTGTCGCAAGGGAAGCTTTCTTT. The complete variable domain, with remaining parts taken from reference TRBV30 and TRBJ1-1, reads SQTIHQWPATLVQPVGSPLSLECTVEGTSNPNLYWYRQAAGRGLQLLFYSVGIGQISSEVPQNLSASRPQDRQFILSSKKLLLSDSGFYLCAWSVAREAFFGQGTRLTVV.